The present T cell receptor beta chain was sequenced within a study of T cell responses to AZD1222 COVID-19 vaccine. Across the study: Investigators merged groups given second doses at roughly 4 or roughly 12 weeks. Study-wide findings and caveats: None of the repertoires were sampled until the peak T cell response had passed. Dominant CD4 TCR responses targeted spike regions 160-218 and 743-854.

This clone was seen only a few times. What it recognizes is unknown. This CDR3 has 15 residues. With 0 bases removed from V and 3 bases from J, the gap between germline ends came to 12 bases. From germline, CDR1 is SNHLY and CDR2 FYNNEI. Method: immunoSEQ multiplex PCR; TCRdb's copy keeps in-frame clones and lacks some. The table includes more than 70,000 clones, around 90% detected once. The source of this sequence is an adult in good health. This sequence joins TRBV2 and TRBJ2-7, with D tentatively TRBD1 (6 bases). The specimen comprised peripheral blood, sampled on day 0 of AZD1222 vaccination. CDR3 loop: CASSEAFGRGYEQYF. As DNA, the CDR3 is TGTGCCAGCAGTGAAGCGTTTGGCAGGGGCTACGAGCAGTACTTC.